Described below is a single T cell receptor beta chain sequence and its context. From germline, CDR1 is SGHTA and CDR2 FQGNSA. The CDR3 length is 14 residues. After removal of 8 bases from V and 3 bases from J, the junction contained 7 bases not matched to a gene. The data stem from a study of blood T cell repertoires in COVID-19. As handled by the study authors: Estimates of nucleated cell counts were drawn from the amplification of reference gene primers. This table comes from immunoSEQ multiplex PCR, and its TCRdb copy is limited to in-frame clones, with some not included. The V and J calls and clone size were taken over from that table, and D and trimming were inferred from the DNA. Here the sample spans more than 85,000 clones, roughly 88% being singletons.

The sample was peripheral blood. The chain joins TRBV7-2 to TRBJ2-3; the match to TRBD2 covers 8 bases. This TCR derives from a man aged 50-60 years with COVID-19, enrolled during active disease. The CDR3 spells CASSVSGATDTQYF. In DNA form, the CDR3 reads TGTGCCAGCTCAGTTAGCGGGGCAACAGATACGCAGTATTTT. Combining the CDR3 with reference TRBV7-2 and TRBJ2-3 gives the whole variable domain GAGVSQSPSNKVTEKGKDVELRCDPISGHTALYWYRQSLGQGLEFLIYFQGNSAPDKSGLPSDRFSAERTGGSVSTLTIQRTQQEDSAVYLCASSVSGATDTQYFGPGTRLTVL.